Listed here is a single T cell receptor beta chain. Its antigen remains unidentified. The V gene's germline CDR1 is DFQATT and CDR2 SNEGSKA (reference sequence). J was trimmed by 3 bases and V by 4 bases; bases with no gene match: 5. This CDR3 spans 13 amino acids. Presence of unique molecular identifiers characterized the TCR beta cDNA libraries. In TCRdb, the PCR reads were re-called with MiXCR into one record per CDR3 protein. The profile shows 430,000 or so distinct CDR3 sequences, approximately 38% of them singletons. These data belong to a study of post-analysis software for immune sequencing data. Study conclusions and caveats: Patients carried several TRBV segments more frequently than controls did, and TRBV5-6, TRBV5-1 and TRBV20-1 were among them. Multiple sclerosis patients had significantly lower normalized Chao1 diversity than controls.

The chain combines TRBV20-1 with TRBJ2-7, with 8 bases fitting TRBD1. Material: blood. The TCR originated in a girl aged 2 to 10 with multiple sclerosis. Written as DNA, the CDR3 is TGCAGTGCTACTGGACAGGGAAACTACGAGCAGTACTTC. It encodes CSATGQGNYEQYF.